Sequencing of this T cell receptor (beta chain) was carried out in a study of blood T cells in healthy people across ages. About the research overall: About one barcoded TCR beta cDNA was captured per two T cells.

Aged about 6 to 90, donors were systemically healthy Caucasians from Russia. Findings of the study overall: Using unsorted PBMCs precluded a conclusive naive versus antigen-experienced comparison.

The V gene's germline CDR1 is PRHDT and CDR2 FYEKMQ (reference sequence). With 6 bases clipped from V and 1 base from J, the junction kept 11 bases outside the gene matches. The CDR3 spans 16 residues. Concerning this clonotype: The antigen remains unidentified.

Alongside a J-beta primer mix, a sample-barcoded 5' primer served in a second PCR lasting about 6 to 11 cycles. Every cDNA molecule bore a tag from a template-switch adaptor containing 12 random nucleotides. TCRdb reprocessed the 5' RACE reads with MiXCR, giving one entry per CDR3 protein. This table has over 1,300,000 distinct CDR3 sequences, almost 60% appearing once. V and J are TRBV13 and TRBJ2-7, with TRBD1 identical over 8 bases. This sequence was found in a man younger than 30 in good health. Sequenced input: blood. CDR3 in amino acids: CASSTRTGTFSYEQYF. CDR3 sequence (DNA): TGTGCCAGCAGTACCCGGACAGGGACTTTTTCCTACGAGCAGTACTTC. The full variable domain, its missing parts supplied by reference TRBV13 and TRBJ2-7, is AAGVIQSPRHLIKEKRETATLKCYPIPRHDTVYWYQQGPGQDPQFLISFYEKMQSDKGSIPDRFSAQQFSDYHSELNMSSLELGDSALYFCASSTRTGTFSYEQYFGPGTRLTVT.